This T cell receptor beta chain appears in the sequencing data of a study of cytomegalovirus exposure and HLA in healthy donors. Study-wide results and caveats: Reportedly, cytomegalovirus status was diagnosed with high sensitivity and specificity.

From germline, CDR1 is SQVTM and CDR2 ANQGSEA. CDR3 size: 13 residues. The V gene lost 2 bases and the J gene lost 5 bases, with 12 bases spanning the gap. PCR employed 60 Vbeta and 13 Jbeta primers. Libraries were prepared by immunoSEQ multiplex PCR; TCRdb keeps only in-frame clonotypes and omits some of them. Here the sample spans about 110,000 clones, almost 75% being singletons. There are a few counts of this clone. Its cognate antigen is unknown. The sequenced sample consisted of PBMCs. The clonotype originates from a man aged 40-49 years in good health and CMV-seronegative. This rearrangement joins TRBV29-1 to TRBJ1-1, with TRBD1 as a possible D gene (6 bases). The chain's CDR3 is CSVETGMGTEAFF. The CDR3 DNA sequence: TGCAGCGTTGAAACAGGGATGGGGACTGAAGCTTTCTTT.